The present TCR beta chain was sequenced within a study of shared clonotypes between healthy human individuals. Study at large: Per-donor plates numbered three CD4 naive, three CD4 memory, two CD8 naive and one CD8 memory.

Findings and limits, study-wide: An expected dependence of interdonor clonotype sharing on sequencing depth was noted.

The CDR3 totals 15 residues. V was clipped by 0 bases and J by 9 bases, with 18 bases between them. Germline CDR1 SGHRS, CDR2 YFSETQ. Every subset had its genomic DNA shared out evenly among several immunoSEQ plates. Sequencing used immunoSEQ multiplex PCR; TCRdb keeps in-frame clones, though not all of them. The sample includes over 850,000 clones, more than 75% of them seen just once. This clone was seen once. The target antigen is unknown. This TCR was sampled from a man between 18 and 35 years old in good health. Some clones in this sample may be carry-over from other donors' samples. The chain is built from TRBV5-1 and TRBJ2-5; either TRBD1 or TRBD2 may fit D (6 bases each). Sequencing input: memory CD4+ T cells from PBMCs. This sample's subset: CD45RA-negative fraction. CDR3 sequence (DNA): TGCGCCAGCAGCTTGGGACTAACGGGGGCCGGGGCCCAGTACTTC. It translates to CASSLGLTGAGAQYF.